These 20 T cell receptor beta chains were sequenced from one sample in a study of cytomegalovirus exposure and HLA in healthy donors. Both 60 Vbeta primers and 13 Jbeta primers went into the PCR. Here immunoSEQ multiplex PCR was the method, and the copy in TCRdb shows in-frame clones only, minus some. The data contain 140,000 to 150,000 clones, roughly 85% of them singletons. The source material was PBMCs. Receptors originate from a male donor in good health and CMV-seronegative.

V is TRBV7-6 and J is TRBJ2-7, with D maybe TRBD1 (6 bases). This CDR3 is 14 amino acids long. Germline values: CDR1 SGHVS, CDR2 FNYEAQ. Trimming pared 5 bases from V and 5 bases from J, leaving 16 bases between. CDR3 bases: TGTGCCAGCAGCCTTTGGACAGAGCCTAACGAGCAGTACTTC. The encoded protein is CASSLWTEPNEQYF.

The chain is built from TRBV7-9 and TRBJ2-1, with D tentatively TRBD2 (6 bases). Trimming pared 3 bases from V and 3 bases from J, leaving 9 bases between. This CDR3 comprises 14 residues. The germline V gene encodes CDR1 SEHNR and CDR2 FQNEAQ (reference sequence). CDR3 residues: CASSLEGYYNEQFF. In nucleotides, the CDR3 is TGTGCCAGCAGCTTGGAGGGATACTACAATGAGCAGTTCTTC.

The CDR3 protein is CASSSRRGGNEKLFF. The CDR3, as DNA: TGTGCCAGCAGCTCCCGCCGGGGGGGAAATGAAAAACTGTTTTTT. The rearrangement uses TRBV13 and TRBJ1-4; tentatively, D is TRBD1 (5 bases). The CDR3 length is 15 residues. Germline loops: CDR1 PRHDT, CDR2 FYEKMQ (reference sequence). V was clipped by 4 bases and J by 5 bases, with 14 bases between them.

The rearrangement joins TRBV7-2 to TRBJ2-1; 14 bases align to TRBD2. CDR3 length: 13 amino acids. Germline trimming cut 5 bases from V and 15 bases from J; bases unmatched to any gene: 6. Germline V CDR1 and CDR2: SGHTA, FQGNSA. CDR3 loop: CASSTGLAGAGFF. CDR3 coding DNA: TGTGCCAGCAGCACGGGACTAGCGGGAGCGGGGTTCTTC.

The rearrangement uses TRBV5-1 and TRBJ2-7, with D perhaps TRBD2 (6 bases). The length of the CDR3 is 13 residues. Trimming removed 1 base from V and 3 bases from J, with 8 bases in between. Germline loops: CDR1 SGHRS, CDR2 YFSETQ. The CDR3 DNA reads as TGCGCCAGCAGCTTGAGGCGGGACTACGAGCAGTACTTC. Translated: CASSLRRDYEQYF.

This clone was detected only a few times. V and J are TRBV28 and TRBJ2-6, with 12 positions matching TRBD1. From germline, CDR1 is MDHEN and CDR2 SYDVKM. The CDR3 totals 18 residues. V gave up 6 bases and J gave up 1 base; unmatched junction bases: 7. The CDR3, as DNA: TGTGCCAGCAGCCTCTGGGGACAGGGGGCATCTGGGGCCAACGTCCTGACTTTC. This translates into CASSLWGQGASGANVLTF. Full variable domain (rest looked up from reference TRBV28 and TRBJ2-6): DVKVTQSSRYLVKRTGEKVFLECVQDMDHENMFWYRQDPGLGLRLIYFSYDVKMKEKGDIPEGYSVSREKKERFSLILESASTNQTSMYLCASSLWGQGASGANVLTFGAGSRLTVL.

This clone turned up a few times. The chain links TRBV6-5 to TRBJ2-1; D perhaps matches TRBD1 (5 bases). The CDR3 is made up of 14 amino acids. V lost 6 bases, J lost 9 bases, and 18 bases lay in between. The germline CDR1 and CDR2 sequences are MNHEY and SVGAGI. The DNA of the CDR3 is TGTGCCAGCAGCTACGAGCCCAGGGTCGGTGAGCAGTTCTTC. This sequence encodes CASSYEPRVGEQFF.

This clone was observed a handful of times. V usage is TRBV4-2 and J usage is TRBJ1-5; the D is unclear. Germline CDR1 reads LGHNA; CDR2 reads YNFKEQ. CDR3 length: 17 amino acids. V lost 1 base, J lost 0 bases, and 13 bases lay in between. This CDR3 reads CASSQGPTRYSNQPQHF. DNA of the CDR3: TGTGCCAGCAGCCAAGGACCGACTCGCTATAGCAATCAGCCCCAGCATTTT.

The chain recombines TRBV30 with TRBJ2-2, with D unclear. The CDR3 extends over 15 amino acids. V lost 0 bases and J 4 bases, leaving 12 bases between the germline ends. The V gene's germline CDR1 is GTSNPN and CDR2 SVGIG (reference sequence). As DNA, the CDR3 is TGTGCCTGGAGTGTACGGGTATCTGGCACCGGGGAGCTGTTTTTT. This codes for CAWSVRVSGTGELFF.

The CDR3 nucleotides read TGTGCCAGCAGTTTAGAGCGGTCCTCCTACGAGCAGTACTTC. This codes for CASSLERSSYEQYF. J is TRBJ2-7 and V is TRBV28; D might be TRBD2 (5 bases). This CDR3 is 14 amino acids long. The ends were cut back, 2 bases at V and 0 bases at J, with 8 bases in the middle. CDR1 and CDR2 from the germline V gene are MDHEN and SYDVKM.

The chain carries TRBV10-1 and TRBJ1-2; 11 bases line up with TRBD1. Germline-derived CDR1 and CDR2 are WNHNN and SYGVQD (reference sequence). Trimming removed 8 bases from V and 1 base from J; junction bases left unmatched: 9. The CDR3 length is 16 residues. DNA for the CDR3: TGCGCCAGCGCCCCGGGACAGGGGGTCCTTAACTATGGCTACACCTTC. The encoded protein is CASAPGQGVLNYGYTF.

This rearrangement joins TRBV13 to TRBJ2-7, with 10 bases aligning to TRBD2. CDR1 PRHDT and CDR2 FYEKMQ come from the germline V gene (reference sequence). The CDR3 spans 15 residues. The J segment lost 5 bases and the V segment lost 3 bases, leaving 7 bases of the junction unmatched. CDR3 nucleotides: TGTGCCAGCAGCTTGGGACTAGCGAACGCCCACGAGCAGTACTTC. It codes for CASSLGLANAHEQYF.

The chain combines TRBV19 with TRBJ2-6; 8 bases are a match to TRBD1. This CDR3 contains 17 residues. Germline V lookup: CDR1 LNHDA, CDR2 SQIVND (reference sequence). J gave up 4 bases and V 5 bases, and 10 bases lay outside the gene matches. For the CDR3, the DNA is TGTGCCAGTAGTGACGGGACAGGAGGTATGGGGGCCAACGTCCTGACTTTC. Protein: CASSDGTGGMGANVLTF.

With respect to this clone: The junction differs from germline at one of its ends, possibly a read error. The genes are TRBV13 and TRBJ2-5, with 12 nucleotides matching TRBD2. The CDR3 runs to 20 residues. CDR1 and CDR2 from the germline V gene are PRHDT and FYEKMQ (reference sequence). The CDR3 here is CASSCIPGTSGCVDHETQYF. For the CDR3, the DNA is TGTGCCAGCAGCTGCATTCCGGGGACTAGCGGGTGCGTGGACCACGAGACCCAGTACTTC.

The chain recombines TRBV7-6 with TRBJ2-3, with 8 bases fitting TRBD2. Germline loops: CDR1 SGHVS, CDR2 FNYEAQ. The CDR3 contains 17 residues. The V gene end was trimmed by 2 bases and the J gene end by 2 bases; junction bases not matched to a gene: 9. For the CDR3, the DNA is TGTGCCAGCAGCTTAAGGTGGGCGGGGGGAACCACAGATACGCAGTATTTT. Translating gives CASSLRWAGGTTDTQYF. The full variable domain, its missing parts supplied by reference TRBV7-6 and TRBJ2-3, is GAGVSQSPRYKVTKRGQDVALRCDPISGHVSLYWYRQALGQGPEFLTYFNYEAQQDKSGLPNDRFSAERPEGSISTLTIQRTEQRDSAMYRCASSLRWAGGTTDTQYFGPGTRLTVL.

The rearrangement uses TRBV7-9 and TRBJ2-2; maybe TRBD1 (6 bases). Trimming took off 1 base at V and 5 bases at J, with 11 bases between the two ends. Germline V gene data show CDR1 as SEHNR and CDR2 as FQNEAQ (reference sequence). This CDR3 is built from 15 residues. For the CDR3, the DNA is TGTGCCAGCAGCTTAGACCTAGGGACAACCGGGGAGCTGTTTTTT. Its protein product is CASSLDLGTTGELFF.

The chain has TRBV7-8 and TRBJ1-4, with TRBD1 matching 10 bases. This CDR3 region has 15 residues. Germline-derived CDR1 and CDR2 are SGHVS and FQNEAQ. With 5 bases clipped from V and 6 bases from J, the junction kept 6 bases outside the gene matches. CDR3 sequence reads: CASSTPGTGDEKLFF. In nucleotides, the CDR3 is TGTGCCAGCAGCACCCCCGGGACAGGGGATGAAAAACTGTTTTTT.

This chain uses TRBV29-1 with TRBJ2-3, with a tentative D call TRBD1 (6 bases). Germline CDR1 and CDR2: SQVTM and ANQGSEA. There are 12 residues in the CDR3. V was shortened by 6 bases and J by 5 bases, with 12 bases between the two germline ends. In nucleotides, the CDR3 is TGCAGCGTAGGCAGGGGCGGAGATACGCAGTATTTT. It encodes CSVGRGGDTQYF.

This rearrangement joins TRBV4-3 to TRBJ1-6, with D hard to call. The germline V gene has CDR1 LGHNA and CDR2 YSLEER. The CDR3 loop spans 14 amino acids. Between the trimmed V and J ends, which lost 0 bases and 7 bases, there was a span of 7 bases. This CDR3 is CASSQELANSPLHF. Written as DNA, the CDR3 is TGCGCCAGCAGCCAAGAATTAGCGAATTCACCCCTCCACTTT.

V usage is TRBV18 and J usage is TRBJ1-1; no reliable D call. Trimming removed 6 bases from V and 5 bases from J, with 13 bases in between. Germline V gives CDR1 KGHSH, CDR2 LQKENI. CDR3 length: 13 amino acids. This CDR3 is CASSPSLSTEAFF. CDR3 sequence (DNA): TGTGCCAGCTCTCCTTCATTGAGTACTGAAGCTTTCTTT.